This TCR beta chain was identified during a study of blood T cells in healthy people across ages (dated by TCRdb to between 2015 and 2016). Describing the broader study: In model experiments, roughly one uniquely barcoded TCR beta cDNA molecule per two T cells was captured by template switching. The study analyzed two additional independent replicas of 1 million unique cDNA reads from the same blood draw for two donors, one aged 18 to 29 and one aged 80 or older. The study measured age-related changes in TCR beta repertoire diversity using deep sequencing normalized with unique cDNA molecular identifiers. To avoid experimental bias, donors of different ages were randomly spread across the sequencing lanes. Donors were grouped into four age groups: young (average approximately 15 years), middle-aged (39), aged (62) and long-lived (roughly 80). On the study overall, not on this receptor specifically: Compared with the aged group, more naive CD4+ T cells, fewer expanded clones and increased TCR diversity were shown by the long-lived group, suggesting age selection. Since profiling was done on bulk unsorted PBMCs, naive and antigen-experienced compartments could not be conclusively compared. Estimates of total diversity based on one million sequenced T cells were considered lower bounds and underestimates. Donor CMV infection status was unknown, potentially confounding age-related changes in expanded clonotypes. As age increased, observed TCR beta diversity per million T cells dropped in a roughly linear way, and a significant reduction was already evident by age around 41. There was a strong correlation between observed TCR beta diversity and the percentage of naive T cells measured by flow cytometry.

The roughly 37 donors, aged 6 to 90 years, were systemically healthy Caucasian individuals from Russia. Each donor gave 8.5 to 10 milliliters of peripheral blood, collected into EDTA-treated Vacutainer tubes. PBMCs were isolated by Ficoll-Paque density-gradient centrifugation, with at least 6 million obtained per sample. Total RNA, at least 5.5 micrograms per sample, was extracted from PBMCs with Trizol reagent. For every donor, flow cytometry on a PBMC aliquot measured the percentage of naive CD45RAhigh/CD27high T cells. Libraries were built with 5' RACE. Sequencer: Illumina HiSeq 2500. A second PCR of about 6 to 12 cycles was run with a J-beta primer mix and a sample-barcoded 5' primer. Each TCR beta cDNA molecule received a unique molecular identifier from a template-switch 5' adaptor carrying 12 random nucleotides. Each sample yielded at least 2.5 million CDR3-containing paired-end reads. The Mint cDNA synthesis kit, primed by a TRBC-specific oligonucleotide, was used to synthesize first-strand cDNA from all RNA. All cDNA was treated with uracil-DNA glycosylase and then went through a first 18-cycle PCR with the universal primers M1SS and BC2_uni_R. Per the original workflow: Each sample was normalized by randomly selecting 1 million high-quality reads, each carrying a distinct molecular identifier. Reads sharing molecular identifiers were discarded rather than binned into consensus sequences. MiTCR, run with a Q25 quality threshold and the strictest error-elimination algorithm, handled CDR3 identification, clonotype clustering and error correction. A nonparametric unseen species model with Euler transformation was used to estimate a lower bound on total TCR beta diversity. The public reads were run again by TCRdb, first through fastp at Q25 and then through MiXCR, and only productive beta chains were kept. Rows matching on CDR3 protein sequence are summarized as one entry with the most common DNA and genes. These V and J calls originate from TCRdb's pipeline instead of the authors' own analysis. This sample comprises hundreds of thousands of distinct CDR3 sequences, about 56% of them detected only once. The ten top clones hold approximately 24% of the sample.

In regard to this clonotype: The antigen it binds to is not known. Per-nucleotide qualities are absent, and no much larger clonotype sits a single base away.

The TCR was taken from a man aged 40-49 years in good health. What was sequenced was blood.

The DNA sequence is given as TGTGCCAGCAGCGATCGGGGCTACACCTTC. This encodes CASSDRGYTF. The rearrangement joined TRBV21-1 to TRBJ1-2. TRBV21-1 is a pseudogene locus. There are 10 amino acids in the CDR3, from cysteine to phenylalanine inclusive. The entry retains the CDR3 DNA only, 30 bases that are in frame from base 1.